These 19 T cell receptor beta chains were all obtained from the same sample, sequenced in a study of cytomegalovirus exposure and HLA in healthy donors. Measured with immunoSEQ multiplex PCR; TCRdb has only the in-frame clones, and not every one. There are approximately 180,000 clones in the sample; around 86% occur only once, and less than 3% lies in the top ten. The sequenced material came from PBMCs. The source is a man aged 18 to 29 in good health and CMV-seropositive.

J is TRBJ2-3 and V is TRBV4-3; D remains ambiguous. Germline values: CDR1 LGHNA, CDR2 YSLEER. Trimming removed 4 bases from V and 0 bases from J, with 11 bases in between. This CDR3 region has 15 residues. The chain's CDR3 is CASSLSGRSTDTQYF. CDR3 sequence (DNA): TGCGCCAGCAGCCTTTCTGGGCGCAGCACAGATACGCAGTATTTT.

The rearrangement links TRBV4-2 to TRBJ2-2, with 11 positions matching TRBD2. The V and J ends lost 6 bases and 5 bases, in that order; junction bases with no gene match: 11. This CDR3 is 17 amino acids long. In germline, CDR1 is LGHNA, CDR2 YNFKEQ. CDR3 protein: CASSLRLAGTMTGELFF. The CDR3 DNA sequence: TGTGCCAGCAGTCTTCGACTAGCGGGGACTATGACCGGGGAGCTGTTTTTT.

V usage is TRBV28 and J usage is TRBJ1-3; 8 positions match TRBD1. The CDR3 length is 17 residues. Germline CDR1 and CDR2: MDHEN and SYDVKM. The V segment lost 5 bases and the J segment 0 bases; nucleotides outside the gene matches: 9. The CDR3 here is CASSPTQGAASGNTIYF. CDR3 coding DNA: TGTGCCAGCAGTCCGACCCAGGGGGCGGCCTCTGGAAACACCATATATTTT.

V usage is TRBV5-8 and J usage is TRBJ1-5; 7 bases fit TRBD1. From germline, CDR1 is SGHTS and CDR2 YDEGEE. The CDR3 extends over 18 amino acids. The V gene end was trimmed by 3 bases and the J gene end by 0 bases; junction bases not matched to a gene: 12. The CDR3 protein is CASSWIRDSTYSNQPQHF. In DNA, the CDR3 is TGTGCCAGCAGCTGGATCCGGGACAGCACTTATAGCAATCAGCCCCAGCATTTT.

The genes are TRBV5-1 and TRBJ2-6; D call uncertain. The CDR3 length is 14 residues. CDR1 is SGHRS, CDR2 YFSETQ, per germline. V lost 2 bases, J lost 1 base, and 4 bases lay in between. This CDR3 reads CASSFRSGANVLTF. The CDR3 region has the DNA TGCGCCAGCAGCTTTCGGTCTGGGGCCAACGTCCTGACTTTC.

The chain employs TRBV18 and TRBJ1-2; perhaps TRBD1 as D (6 bases). Trimming removed 4 bases from V and 4 bases from J, with 13 bases in between. Germline V gene lookup returns CDR1 KGHSH and CDR2 LQKENI. The CDR3 runs to 14 residues. CDR3 sequence reads: CASSRNRESYGYTF. Here the CDR3 DNA reads TGTGCCAGCTCACGAAACAGGGAATCCTATGGCTACACCTTC.

This clone was observed a handful of times. The rearrangement uses TRBV10-2 and TRBJ2-5; 9 nucleotides match TRBD2. This CDR3 comprises 12 residues. The germline V gene encodes CDR1 WSHSY and CDR2 SAAADI. The ends lost 6 bases at V and 5 bases at J; junction bases unmatched: 1. This CDR3 is CASSGLAETQYF. CDR3 bases: TGCGCCAGCAGCGGACTAGCGGAGACCCAGTACTTC.

The chain is built from TRBV25-1 and TRBJ2-7; 8 bases are a match to TRBD2. Losses at the gene ends were 1 base for V and 6 bases for J; bases not matched to a gene: 5. CDR1 and CDR2 (germline): MGHDK, SYGVNS. This CDR3 spans 14 amino acids. The CDR3 sequence is CASSESEAGGEQYF. CDR3 nucleotide sequence: TGTGCCAGCAGTGAATCCGAGGCGGGGGGCGAGCAGTACTTC.

The V and J genes are TRBV9 and TRBJ1-3, with unresolved D. Per germline, CDR1 SGDLS and CDR2 YYNGEE. The ends were cut back, 4 bases at V and 0 bases at J, with 5 bases in the middle. The CDR3 covers 13 residues. For the CDR3, the DNA is TGTGCCAGCAGCTCTCCCTCTGGAAACACCATATATTTT. This sequence encodes CASSSPSGNTIYF.

CDR3 sequence (DNA): TGTGCCAGCAGTGCCCTGGACAGAAGCTCCTATAATTCACCCCTCCACTTT. Its protein product is CASSALDRSSYNSPLHF. This rearrangement joins TRBV6-1 to TRBJ1-6, with D perhaps TRBD1 (6 bases). CDR3 length: 17 amino acids. In germline, CDR1 is MNHNS, CDR2 SASEGT. Trimming removed 4 bases at V and 0 bases at J, with 13 bases between.

V and J are TRBV25-1 and TRBJ1-1; the match to TRBD1 covers 7 bases. Unmatched junction bases numbered 13, after V lost 6 bases and J lost 0 bases. Germline CDR1 is MGHDK and CDR2 is SYGVNS. This CDR3 has 17 amino acids. The CDR3: CASRPDRDGIVNTEAFF. Here the CDR3 DNA reads TGTGCCAGCAGACCCGACAGGGACGGGATTGTGAACACTGAAGCTTTCTTT.

This clone was recorded only once. V usage is TRBV7-9 and J usage is TRBJ2-7; maybe TRBD2 (5 bases). Trimming shortened V by 3 bases and J by 2 bases, and 11 bases separated the two germline ends. The CDR3 consists of 14 residues. Germline-derived CDR1 and CDR2 are SEHNR and FQNEAQ (reference sequence). CDR3 region: CASSLDRRPYEQYF. CDR3 sequence (DNA): TGTGCCAGCAGCTTGGATCGGAGGCCCTACGAGCAGTACTTC.

The V call is TRBV6-5, the J call TRBJ1-2; no clear D. V was pared by 5 bases and J by 0 bases, with 10 bases between. This CDR3 is built from 14 residues. Germline assignment: CDR1 MNHEY and CDR2 SVGAGI. The CDR3 DNA reads as TGTGCCAGCAGTCAACACAGACCTAACTATGGCTACACCTTC. It is translated as CASSQHRPNYGYTF.

Comment on this clone: The junction does not match germline at one end; this may be a read error. V gene TRBV29-1 combines with J gene TRBJ1-1, with D tentatively TRBD1 (5 bases). Germline V gives CDR1 SQVTM, CDR2 ANQGSEA. This CDR3 has 11 residues. The CDR3: CSVVWGASIVF. CDR3 DNA sequence: TGCAGCGTTGTCTGGGGCGCGAGCATAGTCTTT.

The chain combines TRBV6-5 with TRBJ1-1, with 8 bases that match TRBD1. V trimming: 6 bases; J trimming: 3 bases; junction bases outside the gene matches: 3. The V gene's germline CDR1 is MNHEY and CDR2 SVGAGI. The CDR3 runs 13 residues. Written as DNA, the CDR3 is TGTGCCAGCAGCTTGGGACAGGACACTGAAGCTTTCTTT. This gives the protein CASSLGQDTEAFF.

V and J are TRBV16 and TRBJ1-2; possible D gene TRBD1, 5 bases. There are 13 residues in the CDR3. Per the germline V gene, CDR1 is KGHSY and CDR2 is FQNENV. V was pared by 8 bases and J by 2 bases, with 12 bases between. CDR3 region: CASRPAGNYGYTF. The CDR3 DNA is TGTGCCAGCCGACCAGCAGGGAACTATGGCTACACCTTC.

This clone was observed a few times. V gene TRBV6-6 combines with J gene TRBJ2-7, with 7 nucleotides matching TRBD2. After removal of 8 bases from V and 7 bases from J, the junction contained 8 bases not matched to a gene. The CDR3 covers 12 residues. The V gene's germline CDR1 is MNHNY and CDR2 SVGAGI (reference sequence). The CDR3 nucleotides read TGTGCCAGCCACAGCGGGATGAGTGAGCAGTACTTC. Protein: CASHSGMSEQYF.

The CDR3 DNA follows: TGTGCCAGCAGGCTAGCGAACGATGAGCAGTTCTTC. This translates into CASRLANDEQFF. The genes are TRBV5-4 and TRBJ2-1; the D gene is possibly TRBD2 (6 bases). Germline CDR1 is SGHNT and CDR2 is YYREEE (reference sequence). V lost 5 bases and J lost 8, with 11 bases in between. The CDR3 is 12 residues long.

The V call is TRBV6-5, the J call TRBJ2-7; D is uncertain. This CDR3 is 15 amino acids long. The V and J ends lost 0 bases and 2 bases respectively, with 11 bases between them. From germline, CDR1 is MNHEY and CDR2 SVGAGI. In nucleotides, the CDR3 is TGTGCCAGCAGTTACTCCCTGGGCAGCCCCTACGAGCAGTACTTC. Amino acid sequence: CASSYSLGSPYEQYF.